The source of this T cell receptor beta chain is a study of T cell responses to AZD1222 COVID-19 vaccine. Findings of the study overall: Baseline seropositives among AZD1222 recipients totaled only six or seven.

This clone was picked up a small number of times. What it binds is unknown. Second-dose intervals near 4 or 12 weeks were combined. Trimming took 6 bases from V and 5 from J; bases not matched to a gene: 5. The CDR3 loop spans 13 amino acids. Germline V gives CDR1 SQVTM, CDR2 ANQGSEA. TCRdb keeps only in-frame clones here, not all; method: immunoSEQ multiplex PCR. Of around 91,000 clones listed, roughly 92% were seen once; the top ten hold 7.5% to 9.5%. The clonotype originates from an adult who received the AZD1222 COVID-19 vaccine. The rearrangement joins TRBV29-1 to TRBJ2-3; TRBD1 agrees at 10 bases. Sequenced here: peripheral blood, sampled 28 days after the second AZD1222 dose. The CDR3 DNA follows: TGCAGCGTGGGACAGGGGTGGGGAGATACGCAGTATTTT. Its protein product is CSVGQGWGDTQYF.